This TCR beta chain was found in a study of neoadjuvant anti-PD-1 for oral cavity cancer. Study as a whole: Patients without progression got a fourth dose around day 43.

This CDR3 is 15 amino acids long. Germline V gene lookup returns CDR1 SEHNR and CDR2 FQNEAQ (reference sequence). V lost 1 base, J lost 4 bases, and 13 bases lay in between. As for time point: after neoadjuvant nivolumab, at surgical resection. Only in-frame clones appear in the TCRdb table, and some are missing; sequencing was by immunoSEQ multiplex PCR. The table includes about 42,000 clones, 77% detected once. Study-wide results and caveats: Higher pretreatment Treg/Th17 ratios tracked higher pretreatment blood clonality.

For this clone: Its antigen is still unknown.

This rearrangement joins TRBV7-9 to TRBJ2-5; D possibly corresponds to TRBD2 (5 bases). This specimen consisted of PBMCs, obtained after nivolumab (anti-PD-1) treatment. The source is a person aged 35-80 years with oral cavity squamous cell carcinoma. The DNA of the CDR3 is TGTGCCAGCAGCTTAGGAACACTAGAAAGAGAGACCCAGTACTTC. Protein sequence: CASSLGTLERETQYF.